The T cell receptor (beta chain) under discussion was sequenced for a study of graft-versus-host responses after intestinal transplantation. The wider study: Those transplanted obtained multivisceral, liver-intestinal, or isolated intestinal grafts.

Study-wide points: GvH clones were identified in recipient marrow, with some first appearing in ileum or blood.

TCRdb's table, derived via immunoSEQ multiplex PCR, lists solely in-frame clones and lacks some. The table includes tens of thousands of clones, 85% to 95% detected once. V was trimmed by 1 base and J by 8 bases, leaving 18 bases between them. The CDR3 totals 16 residues. Germline CDR1 and CDR2: SGHAT and FQNNGV. For this clone: What it binds is not known.

The TCR originated in a human donor who was the organ donor for an intestinal transplant. The specimen comprised unstimulated CD8+ T cells sorted from spleen or lymph node cells, sampled before transplant. V is TRBV11-2 and J is TRBJ1-5; D gene uncertain. The chain's CDR3 is CASSLVGPGIGEPQHF. CDR3 DNA: TGTGCCAGCAGCTTAGTGGGCCCAGGAATCGGGGAGCCCCAGCATTTT.